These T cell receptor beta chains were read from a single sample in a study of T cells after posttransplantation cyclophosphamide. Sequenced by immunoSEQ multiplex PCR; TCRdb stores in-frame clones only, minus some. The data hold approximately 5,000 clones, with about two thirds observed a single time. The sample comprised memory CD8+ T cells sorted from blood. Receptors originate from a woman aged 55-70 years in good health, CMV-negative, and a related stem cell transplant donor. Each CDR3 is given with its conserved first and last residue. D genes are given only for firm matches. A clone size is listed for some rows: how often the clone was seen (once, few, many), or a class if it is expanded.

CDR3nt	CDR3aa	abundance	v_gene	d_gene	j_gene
TGTGCCAGCAGCGTAGATGGGCGGGAGAAAGGGAAGCAGTTCTTC	CASSVDGREKGKQFF	few	TRBV9	TRBD2	TRBJ2-1
TGTGCCTGGAGTCTAGCGGGAGATAGCACAGATACGCAGTATTTT	CAWSLAGDSTDTQYF	NA	TRBV30	TRBD2	TRBJ2-3
TGTGCCAGTAGTCAGGAGCTAGCGGCCTACAATGAGCAGTTCTTC	CASSQELAAYNEQFF	NA	TRBV19	TRBD2	TRBJ2-1
TGCGCCAGCAGAGCGACTAGCGGGAGTTCAGAGGAGCAGTTCTTC	CASRATSGSSEEQFF	NA	TRBV4-1	TRBD2	TRBJ2-1
TGTGCCAGCTCCCGGGGGGCCTACGAGCAGTACTTC	CASSRGAYEQYF	NA	TRBV27	TRBD2	TRBJ2-7
TGTGCCAGCAAAGAAGGAGCGGGAGTGTACCGCCATGAGCAGTTCTTC	CASKEGAGVYRHEQFF	few	TRBV27	TRBD2	TRBJ2-1
TGTGCCAGCAGCCGACTAGCGGGAGCCCAGTACTTC	CASSRLAGAQYF	NA	TRBV13	TRBD2	TRBJ2-5
TGTGCCAGCAGCTTAGGAACTATTGGTGAGCAGTTCTTC	CASSLGTIGEQFF	NA	TRBV5-6	NA	TRBJ2-1
TGCGCCAGCAGTGACACGGACAGGGGATCAGATACGCAGTATTTT	CASSDTDRGSDTQYF	medium-sized	TRBV10-1	TRBD1	TRBJ2-3
TGTGCCAGCAGCTTGGTGACAGTCTCCTACGAGCAGTACTTC	CASSLVTVSYEQYF	NA	TRBV7-2	NA	TRBJ2-7
TGCGCCAGCAGCTTGGCCGGCAGGGGGCTGGACGAGCAGTACTTC	CASSLAGRGLDEQYF	NA	TRBV5-1	TRBD1	TRBJ2-7
TGTGCCAGCAGCTTAGAGACAGGGGGCGCTTACGAGCAGTACTTC	CASSLETGGAYEQYF	NA	TRBV7-9	TRBD1	TRBJ2-7
TGTGCCATCAGTGGAGACAGGTCTGACTATGGCTACACCTTC	CAISGDRSDYGYTF	few	TRBV10-3	NA	TRBJ1-2
TGTGCCAGCAGTGACTCGGCAGGGGGACACACAGATACGCAGTATTTT	CASSDSAGGHTDTQYF	NA	TRBV6-4	TRBD1	TRBJ2-3
TGCGCCAGCAGCTACGACAAGGACTACGAGCAGTACTTC	CASSYDKDYEQYF	NA	TRBV5-1	NA	TRBJ2-7
TGTGCCAGCAGTTCACAATCGGGACTAGCAGGCTACGAGCAGTACTTC	CASSSQSGLAGYEQYF	NA	TRBV27	TRBD2	TRBJ2-7
TGTGCCTGGAGAGGGGGCGGCTATGGCTACACCTTC	CAWRGGGYGYTF	few	TRBV30	TRBD1	TRBJ1-2
TGTGCCAGCAGTAGAGCCTCCGGGTACTATGGCTACACCTTC	CASSRASGYYGYTF	NA	TRBV28	NA	TRBJ1-2
TGTGCCAGCAGTGAAACTAGCTCCTACGAGCAGTACTTC	CASSETSSYEQYF	NA	TRBV6-1	NA	TRBJ2-7
TGTGCCAGCAGCAGCGACGGGGGGGCCTGGGAGACCCAGTACTTC	CASSSDGGAWETQYF	NA	TRBV9	TRBD2	TRBJ2-5
TGTGCCAGCAGTTTACAGAGGGTGGGGACTGAAGCTTTCTTT	CASSLQRVGTEAFF	medium-sized	TRBV28	NA	TRBJ1-1
TGTGCCAGCAGTTTCGGAACAGGGGGCCCCAATTTCTATGGCTACACCTTC	CASSFGTGGPNFYGYTF	few	TRBV27	TRBD1	TRBJ1-2
TGTGCCAGCAGTGACGGGACTAGCGCTTACAATGAGCAGTTCTTC	CASSDGTSAYNEQFF	NA	TRBV6-4	TRBD2	TRBJ2-1
TGTGCCAGCAGTGAAGGGACTGTAGCGCCATCCGAGCAGTACTTC	CASSEGTVAPSEQYF	NA	TRBV2	NA	TRBJ2-7
TGTGCCAGCAGCGTAGGGGATAGCGGGTACAATGAGCAGTTCTTC	CASSVGDSGYNEQFF	few	TRBV9	TRBD2	TRBJ2-1
TGTGCCACCAGCGAAGGACTAAACTCCTACAATGAGCAGTTCTTC	CATSEGLNSYNEQFF	NA	TRBV15	NA	TRBJ2-1
TGTGCCAGCAGCCCCGGGGGGGGAGGAGCCTACGAGCAGTACTTC	CASSPGGGGAYEQYF	NA	TRBV7-6	TRBD2	TRBJ2-7
TGTGCCAGCGGACAGGGGAGGGCTAATGAAAAACTGTTTTTT	CASGQGRANEKLFF	NA	TRBV6-4	TRBD1	TRBJ1-4
TGTGCCAGTAGTACAGCCGGGGGGCCAGATACGCAGTATTTT	CASSTAGGPDTQYF	NA	TRBV19	NA	TRBJ2-3
TGCGCCAGCAGTTCTTCCAGGGAAAGCAATTCACCCCTCCACTTT	CASSSSRESNSPLHF	once	TRBV10-1	NA	TRBJ1-6
TGTGCCAGCAGTTTCATAGGGGGTGAGCAGTTCTTC	CASSFIGGEQFF	NA	TRBV27	NA	TRBJ2-1
TGTGCCAGTAGTATAGGTGGCCCGGGCACTGAAGCTTTCTTT	CASSIGGPGTEAFF	NA	TRBV19	NA	TRBJ1-1
TGTGCCAGCGGGATAGGGTACGAGCAGTACTTC	CASGIGYEQYF	NA	TRBV19	NA	TRBJ2-7
TGTGCCAGCAGCTTAGGGACAGCAAATCAGCCCCAGCATTTT	CASSLGTANQPQHF	NA	TRBV7-9	NA	TRBJ1-5
TGTGCCAGCAGCCGATTTGAGGGACTAGAGACCCAGTACTTC	CASSRFEGLETQYF	NA	TRBV7-6	NA	TRBJ2-5
TGCGCCAGCAGCCAAGACACAGCGGGGGGGCTCGAGTTCTTC	CASSQDTAGGLEFF	NA	TRBV4-3	TRBD2	TRBJ2-1
TGTGCCTGCTCCGGGACAGGGGTCGACGAGCAGTACTTC	CACSGTGVDEQYF	few	TRBV30	TRBD1	TRBJ2-7
TGTGCCAGCAGTTTGGTGACACCCTCCTACGAGCAGTACTTC	CASSLVTPSYEQYF	once	TRBV27	NA	TRBJ2-7
TGCGCCAGCAGCCAAGCGTCCCGACAGATGGGGTCCTACGAGCAGTACTTC	CASSQASRQMGSYEQYF	NA	TRBV4-1	NA	TRBJ2-7
TGTGCCAGCAGCGTAGACGGGAGGCCAGGGTCCCGTGAGCAGTTCTTC	CASSVDGRPGSREQFF	NA	TRBV9	TRBD2	TRBJ2-1
TGCGCCAGCAGCTTGGTAATGAACACTGAAGCTTTCTTT	CASSLVMNTEAFF	medium-sized	TRBV5-1	NA	TRBJ1-1
TGTGCCAGTAGTATATATTTTGCGGCTGAAGCTTTCTTT	CASSIYFAAEAFF	once	TRBV19	NA	TRBJ1-1
TGTGCCAGCAGCCCACAGGGGATTTCACCCCTCCACTTT	CASSPQGISPLHF	NA	TRBV7-3	TRBD1	TRBJ1-6
TGTGCCAGTAGTATTGACAGGGGGCTCAGCACTGAAGCTTTCTTT	CASSIDRGLSTEAFF	NA	TRBV19	TRBD1	TRBJ1-1
TGTGCCAGTAGTTTACTAGCGGTTGACAATGAGCAGTTCTTC	CASSLLAVDNEQFF	medium-sized	TRBV19	TRBD2	TRBJ2-1
TGCGCCAGCAGCCAAGGACTAGCGGGGAGATACGAGCAGTACTTC	CASSQGLAGRYEQYF	NA	TRBV4-3	TRBD2	TRBJ2-7
TGTGCCAGCAGCCGCTGGGACAGGACTAGCGCGAGCTCCTACAATGAGCAGTTCTTC	CASSRWDRTSASSYNEQFF	medium-sized	TRBV7-9	NA	TRBJ2-1
TGTGCCAGCAGTAAAAGTCGACAAAATAAAGAGACCCAGTACTTC	CASSKSRQNKETQYF	NA	TRBV28	NA	TRBJ2-5
TGTGCCAGCAGCCAAGAGGAAGCGGGAGCCGATACGCAGTATTTT	CASSQEEAGADTQYF	NA	TRBV4-2	TRBD2	TRBJ2-3
TGTGCCACGGGCGTAAATAGGGGGCCCCACGACGAGCAGTACTTC	CATGVNRGPHDEQYF	NA	TRBV6-5	TRBD1	TRBJ2-7
TGTGCCAGCAGTTTTGACGGAGGCACAGATACGCAGTATTTT	CASSFDGGTDTQYF	NA	TRBV27	NA	TRBJ2-3
TGTGCCAGCAGCCTTGGACTAGCGGAGAGCACAGATACGCAGTATTTT	CASSLGLAESTDTQYF	NA	TRBV5-4	TRBD2	TRBJ2-3
TGTGCCAGCAGTTTGGACAGCTCCTACAATGAGCAGTTCTTC	CASSLDSSYNEQFF	few	TRBV2	NA	TRBJ2-1
TGTGCCAGTAGTCTTACCTCAGGGCAGAAACTGTTTTTT	CASSLTSGQKLFF	NA	TRBV19	NA	TRBJ1-4
TGTGCCAGCAGTTCCGGGACAGGGGGCGGCTTAAAACTGTTTTTT	CASSSGTGGGLKLFF	NA	TRBV27	TRBD1	TRBJ1-4
TGTGCCAGCAGCATATCGAGGAATCCTGAAGCTTTCTTT	CASSISRNPEAFF	once	TRBV5-6	NA	TRBJ1-1
TGTGCCAGCAGCCCCCAGGGACAGCCGTTGCTGGGCTACACCTTC	CASSPQGQPLLGYTF	NA	TRBV9	TRBD1	TRBJ1-2
TGTGCCATCAAAGACGCCGGGACAGGGGGTGGTGGCTACACCTTC	CAIKDAGTGGGGYTF	large	TRBV10-3	TRBD1	TRBJ1-2
TGTGCCAGCAGTGAATTTGGAGAGTTTCAAGGCTACACCTTC	CASSEFGEFQGYTF	few	TRBV6-1	NA	TRBJ1-2
TGTGCCAGCAGCCCCTGGGACAGGACAACCTACGAGCAGTACTTC	CASSPWDRTTYEQYF	NA	TRBV27	TRBD1	TRBJ2-7